One sample yielded the 10 T cell receptor beta chains listed below, sequenced in a study of blood T cell repertoires in COVID-19. Here immunoSEQ multiplex PCR was the method, and the copy in TCRdb shows in-frame clones only, minus some. The repertoire holds 250,000 or so clones, around 86% seen once, with more than 1.5% in the top ten. The material sequenced was peripheral blood. These receptors originate from a man aged 25 to 45 who had recovered from COVID-19.

The V call is TRBV11-2, the J call TRBJ2-1, with 8 nucleotides matching TRBD1. Germline CDR1 SGHAT, CDR2 FQNNGV. This CDR3 has 15 amino acids. The J segment lost 2 bases and the V segment lost 5 bases, leaving 5 bases of the junction unmatched. The DNA for the CDR3 is TGTGCCAGCAGCGTAACAGGGGGACCCTACAATGAGCAGTTCTTC. It translates to CASSVTGGPYNEQFF.

The chain joins TRBV28 to TRBJ2-2; tentative D call: TRBD2 (5 bases). V lost 10 bases and J 6 bases, leaving 15 bases between the germline ends. The germline V gene has CDR1 MDHEN and CDR2 SYDVKM. There are 13 residues in the CDR3. The DNA of the CDR3 is TGTGCCACCATAACCGGGGTCGCCGGGGAGCTGTTTTTT. This translates into CATITGVAGELFF.

The V and J genes are TRBV7-7 and TRBJ2-1, with 8 bases aligning to TRBD2. The V gene's germline CDR1 is SSHAT and CDR2 FNYEAQ (reference sequence). The CDR3 is made up of 17 amino acids. The V gene end was trimmed by 1 base and the J gene end by 2 bases; junction bases not matched to a gene: 7. CDR3 region: CASSLGGGLVTYNEQFF. CDR3 nucleotide sequence: TGTGCCAGCAGCTTAGGGGGGGGACTAGTTACCTACAATGAGCAGTTCTTC.

CDR3 sequence: CASSPPSSGGNTIYF. The CDR3 nucleotides read TGTGCCAGCTCACCACCGAGCTCGGGAGGAAACACCATATATTTT. The chain couples TRBV18 to TRBJ1-3; the D is unclear. CDR1 is KGHSH, CDR2 LQKENI, per germline. The V and J ends lost 0 bases and 4 bases respectively, with 10 bases between them. The CDR3 length is 15 residues.

This sequence joins TRBV4-1 and TRBJ1-1; 7 bases map to TRBD1. This CDR3 comprises 15 residues. The J segment lost 4 bases and the V segment lost 4 bases, leaving 9 bases of the junction unmatched. Germline V gives CDR1 MGHRA, CDR2 YSYEKL. CDR3 sequence: CASSPSGTVGTEAFF. In nucleotides, the CDR3 is TGCGCCAGCAGCCCCTCCGGGACAGTGGGCACTGAAGCTTTCTTT.

The chain has TRBV28 and TRBJ1-2, with 7 bases matching TRBD1. The CDR3 is made up of 12 amino acids. Germline CDR1 is MDHEN and CDR2 is SYDVKM. With V trimmed by 1 base and J by 14 bases, 7 bases remained unmatched. The CDR3 loop reads CASSLSYRGKTF. CDR3 nucleotide sequence: TGTGCCAGCAGTTTATCGTACAGGGGCAAGACCTTC.

The chain has TRBV4-1 and TRBJ2-5, with TRBD2 matching over 13 bases. The CDR3 is 22 amino acids. CDR1 is MGHRA and CDR2 is YSYEKL in the germline V gene. V trimming: 2 bases; J trimming: 2 bases; junction bases outside the gene matches: 20. The CDR3 protein is CASSQLKIRTSGGLTVQETQYF. The CDR3 nucleotides read TGCGCCAGCAGCCAACTGAAGATCCGGACTAGCGGGGGACTTACAGTTCAAGAGACCCAGTACTTC.

V gene TRBV6-5 combines with J gene TRBJ1-1; 7 bases agree with TRBD1. Germline V lookup: CDR1 MNHEY, CDR2 SVGAGI. The trim removed 6 bases at V and 1 base at J, leaving 8 bases unmatched. The CDR3 runs 15 residues. CDR3 protein: CASSINRGGNTEAFF. The CDR3 bases are TGTGCCAGCAGCATCAACAGGGGAGGGAACACTGAAGCTTTCTTT.

The rearrangement links TRBV25-1 to TRBJ1-2; weak D call: TRBD1 (6 bases). V was cut by 0 bases and J by 8 bases, with 10 bases left in between. The CDR3 spans 13 residues. The V gene's germline CDR1 is MGHDK and CDR2 SYGVNS. The DNA of the CDR3 is TGTGCCAGCAGTGAATATGTTGGGACAGGCTACACCTTC. Amino acid sequence: CASSEYVGTGYTF.

The chain recombines TRBV2 with TRBJ2-5, with 15 positions matching TRBD2. Germline V gives CDR1 SNHLY, CDR2 FYNNEI. The CDR3 sequence is 15 residues long. V was clipped by 5 bases and J by 9 bases; unmatched bases: 7. The CDR3 DNA reads as TGTGCCAGCAGTTCCGGGACTAGCGGGGGGTCCCCCCAGTACTTC. It translates to CASSSGTSGGSPQYF.